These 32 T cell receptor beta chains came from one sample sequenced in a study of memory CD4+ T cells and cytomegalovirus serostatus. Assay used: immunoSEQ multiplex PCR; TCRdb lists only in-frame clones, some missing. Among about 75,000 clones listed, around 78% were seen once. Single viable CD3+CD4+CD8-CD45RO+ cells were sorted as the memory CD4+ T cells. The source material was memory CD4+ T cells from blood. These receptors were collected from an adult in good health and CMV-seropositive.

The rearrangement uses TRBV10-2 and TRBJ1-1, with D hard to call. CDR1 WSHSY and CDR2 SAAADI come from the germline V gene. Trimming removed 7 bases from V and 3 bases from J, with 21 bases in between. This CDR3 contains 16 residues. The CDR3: CASKQTTLGSHTEAFF. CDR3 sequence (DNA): TGCGCCAGCAAACAGACGACTTTGGGTTCTCACACTGAAGCTTTCTTT.

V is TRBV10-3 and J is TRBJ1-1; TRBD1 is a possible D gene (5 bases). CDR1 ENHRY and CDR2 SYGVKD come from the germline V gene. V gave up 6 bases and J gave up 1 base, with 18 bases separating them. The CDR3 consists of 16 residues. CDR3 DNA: TGTGCCATCAGCCGAAGGTCCGGGAGGGGGAACACTGAAGCTTTCTTT. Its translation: CAISRRSGRGNTEAFF.

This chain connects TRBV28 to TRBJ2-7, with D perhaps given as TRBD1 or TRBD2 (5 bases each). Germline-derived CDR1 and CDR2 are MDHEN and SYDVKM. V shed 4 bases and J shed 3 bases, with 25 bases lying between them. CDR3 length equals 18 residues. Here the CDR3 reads CASSSPFGWGKKIYEQYF. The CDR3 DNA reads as TGTGCCAGCAGTTCCCCTTTTGGGTGGGGGAAAAAGATCTACGAGCAGTACTTC.

CDR3 region: CSVGARDRGPSGANVLTF. In nucleotides, the CDR3 is TGCAGCGTTGGGGCCCGGGACAGGGGACCCTCTGGGGCCAACGTCCTGACTTTC. V gene TRBV29-1 combines with J gene TRBJ2-6; TRBD1 aligns across 10 bases. The CDR3 is made up of 18 amino acids. The J segment lost 0 bases and the V segment lost 4 bases, leaving 9 bases of the junction unmatched. CDR1 is SQVTM, CDR2 ANQGSEA, per germline. Based on the CDR3 plus reference TRBV29-1 and TRBJ2-6, the full variable domain is SAVISQKPSRDICQRGTSLTIQCQVDSQVTMMFWYRQQPGQSLTLIATANQGSEATYESGFVIDKFPISRPNLTFSTLTVSNMSPEDSSIYLCSVGARDRGPSGANVLTFGAGSRLTVL.

CDR3 protein: CASSLGTSNYNQPQHF. CDR3 nucleotides: TGTGCCAGCAGCTTAGGGACCTCGAATTACAATCAGCCCCAGCATTTT. The gene calls are TRBV7-9 and TRBJ1-5, with unresolved D. This CDR3 region has 16 residues. The germline V gene has CDR1 SEHNR and CDR2 FQNEAQ (reference sequence). The V end lost 1 base, the J end lost 3 bases, and 13 bases lay between the germline ends. The whole variable domain, filled in from reference TRBV7-9 and TRBJ1-5, reads DTGVSQNPRHKITKRGQNVTFRCDPISEHNRLYWYRQTLGQGPEFLTYFQNEAQLEKSRLLSDRFSAERPKGSFSTLEIQRTEQGDSAMYLCASSLGTSNYNQPQHFGDGTRLSIL.

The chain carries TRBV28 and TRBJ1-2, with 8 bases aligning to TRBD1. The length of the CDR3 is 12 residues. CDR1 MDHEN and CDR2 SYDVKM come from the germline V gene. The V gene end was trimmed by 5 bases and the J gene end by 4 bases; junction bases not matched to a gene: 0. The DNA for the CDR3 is TGTGCCAGCAGTACAGGGGGCTATGGCTACACCTTC. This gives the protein CASSTGGYGYTF.

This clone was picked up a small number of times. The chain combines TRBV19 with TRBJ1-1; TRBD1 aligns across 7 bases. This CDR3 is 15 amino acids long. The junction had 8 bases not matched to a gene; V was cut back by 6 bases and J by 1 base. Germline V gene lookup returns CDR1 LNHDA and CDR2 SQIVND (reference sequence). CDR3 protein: CASSLNRGGNTEAFF. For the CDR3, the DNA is TGTGCCAGTAGCCTTAACAGGGGTGGGAACACTGAAGCTTTCTTT.

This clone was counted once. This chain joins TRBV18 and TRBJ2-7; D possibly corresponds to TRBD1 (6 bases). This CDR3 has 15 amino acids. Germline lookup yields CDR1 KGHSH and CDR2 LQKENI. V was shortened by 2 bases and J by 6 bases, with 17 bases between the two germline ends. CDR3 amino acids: CASSPSRDTPSEQYV. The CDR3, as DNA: TGTGCCAGCTCACCAAGTCGGGACACCCCCAGCGAGCAGTACGTC.

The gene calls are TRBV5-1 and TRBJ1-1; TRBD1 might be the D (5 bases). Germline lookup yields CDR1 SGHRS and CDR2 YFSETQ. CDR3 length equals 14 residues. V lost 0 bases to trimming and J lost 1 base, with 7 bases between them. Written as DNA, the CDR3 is TGCGCCAGCAGCTTGGGACAGTCGAACACTGAAGCTTTCTTT. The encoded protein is CASSLGQSNTEAFF.

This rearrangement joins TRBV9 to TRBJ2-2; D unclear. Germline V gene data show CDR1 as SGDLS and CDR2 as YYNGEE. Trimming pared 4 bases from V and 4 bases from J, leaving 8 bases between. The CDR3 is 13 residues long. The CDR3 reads CASSFTSTGELFF. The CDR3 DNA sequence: TGTGCCAGCAGCTTTACAAGCACCGGGGAGCTGTTTTTT.

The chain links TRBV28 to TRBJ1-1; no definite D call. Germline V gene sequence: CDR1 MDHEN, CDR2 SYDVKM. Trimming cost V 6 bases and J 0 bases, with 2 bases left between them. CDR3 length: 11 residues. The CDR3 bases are TGTGCCAGCAGGTTGAACACTGAAGCTTTCTTT. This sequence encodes CASRLNTEAFF. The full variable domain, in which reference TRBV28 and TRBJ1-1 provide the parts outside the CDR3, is DVKVTQSSRYLVKRTGEKVFLECVQDMDHENMFWYRQDPGLGLRLIYFSYDVKMKEKGDIPEGYSVSREKKERFSLILESASTNQTSMYLCASRLNTEAFFGQGTRLTVV.

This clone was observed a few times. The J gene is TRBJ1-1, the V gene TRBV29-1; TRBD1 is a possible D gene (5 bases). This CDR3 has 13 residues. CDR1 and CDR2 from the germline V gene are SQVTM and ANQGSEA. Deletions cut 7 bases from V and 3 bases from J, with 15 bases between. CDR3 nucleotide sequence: TGCAGCGGGAACCAGGGAAAGGACACTGAAGCTTTCTTT. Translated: CSGNQGKDTEAFF.

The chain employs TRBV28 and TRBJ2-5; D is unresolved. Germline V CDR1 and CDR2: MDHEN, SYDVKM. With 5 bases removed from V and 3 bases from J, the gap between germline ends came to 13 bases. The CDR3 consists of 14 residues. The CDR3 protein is CASSQTSAKETQYF. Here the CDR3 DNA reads TGTGCCAGCAGTCAGACATCAGCCAAAGAGACCCAGTACTTC.

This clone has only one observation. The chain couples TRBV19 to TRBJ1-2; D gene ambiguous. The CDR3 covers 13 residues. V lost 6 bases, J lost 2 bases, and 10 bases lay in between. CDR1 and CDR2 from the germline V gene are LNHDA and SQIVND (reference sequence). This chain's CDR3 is CASRTGENYGYTF. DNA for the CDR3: TGTGCCAGTAGAACCGGGGAGAACTATGGCTACACCTTC.

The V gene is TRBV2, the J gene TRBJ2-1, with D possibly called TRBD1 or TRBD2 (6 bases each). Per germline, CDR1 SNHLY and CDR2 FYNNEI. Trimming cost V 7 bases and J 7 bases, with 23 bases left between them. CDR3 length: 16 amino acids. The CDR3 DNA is TGTGCCAGCACCGTCGCGATGGGGGGCCCGGGGAATGAGCAGTTCTTC. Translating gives CASTVAMGGPGNEQFF.

The CDR3 region is CASSLIMNGNTEAFF. Here the CDR3 DNA reads TGTGCCAGCAGCTTAATCATGAACGGAAACACTGAAGCTTTCTTT. The rearrangement uses TRBV7-9 and TRBJ1-1; D is ambiguous. Trimming took off 2 bases at V and 2 bases at J, with 12 bases between the two ends. Germline V gene data show CDR1 as SEHNR and CDR2 as FQNEAQ (reference sequence). The CDR3 is 15 amino acids.

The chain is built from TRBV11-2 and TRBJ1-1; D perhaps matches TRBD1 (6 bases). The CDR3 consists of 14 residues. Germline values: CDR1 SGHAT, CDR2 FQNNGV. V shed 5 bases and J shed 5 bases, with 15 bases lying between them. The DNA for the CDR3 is TGTGCCAGCAGCACAAACAGGGATAGGACTGAAGCTTTCTTT. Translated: CASSTNRDRTEAFF. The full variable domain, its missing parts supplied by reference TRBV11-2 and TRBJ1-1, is EAGVAQSPRYKIIEKRQSVAFWCNPISGHATLYWYQQILGQGPKLLIQFQNNGVVDDSQLPKDRFSAERLKGVDSTLKIQPAKLEDSAVYLCASSTNRDRTEAFFGQGTRLTVV.

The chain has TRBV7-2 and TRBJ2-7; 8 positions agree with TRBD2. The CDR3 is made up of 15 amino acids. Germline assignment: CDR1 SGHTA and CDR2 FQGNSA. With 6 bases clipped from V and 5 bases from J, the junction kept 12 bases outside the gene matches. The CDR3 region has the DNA TGTGCCAGCAGGGATAGCGGGGCCCCGGGAAACGAGCAGTACTTC. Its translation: CASRDSGAPGNEQYF.

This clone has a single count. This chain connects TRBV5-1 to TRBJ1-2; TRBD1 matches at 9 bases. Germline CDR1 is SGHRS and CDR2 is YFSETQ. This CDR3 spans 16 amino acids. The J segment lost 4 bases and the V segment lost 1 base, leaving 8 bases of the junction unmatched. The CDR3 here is CASSLTGGVNSYGYTF. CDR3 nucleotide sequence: TGCGCCAGCAGCTTGACAGGGGGCGTCAATAGCTATGGCTACACCTTC.

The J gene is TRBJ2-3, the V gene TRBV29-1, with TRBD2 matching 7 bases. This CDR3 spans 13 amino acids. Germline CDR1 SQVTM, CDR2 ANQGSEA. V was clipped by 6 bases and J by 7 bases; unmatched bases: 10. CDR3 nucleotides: TGCAGCGTGAGGGAGGGAGGTGCCAATACGCAGTATTTT. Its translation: CSVREGGANTQYF.

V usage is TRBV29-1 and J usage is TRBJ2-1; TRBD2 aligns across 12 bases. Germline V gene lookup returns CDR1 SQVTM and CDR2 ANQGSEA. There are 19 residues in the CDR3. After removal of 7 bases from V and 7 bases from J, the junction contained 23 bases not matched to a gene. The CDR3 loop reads CSGARGTGGVGTSGNEQFF. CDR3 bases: TGCAGCGGCGCCCGGGGCACAGGGGGCGTCGGGACTAGCGGGAATGAGCAGTTCTTC.

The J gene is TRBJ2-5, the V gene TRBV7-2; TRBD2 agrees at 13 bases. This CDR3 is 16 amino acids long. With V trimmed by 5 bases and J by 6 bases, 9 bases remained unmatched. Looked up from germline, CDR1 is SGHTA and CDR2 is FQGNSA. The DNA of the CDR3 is TGTGCCAGCAGCAAACCTCCGGGACTAGCGGGAAAGACCCAGTACTTC. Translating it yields CASSKPPGLAGKTQYF.

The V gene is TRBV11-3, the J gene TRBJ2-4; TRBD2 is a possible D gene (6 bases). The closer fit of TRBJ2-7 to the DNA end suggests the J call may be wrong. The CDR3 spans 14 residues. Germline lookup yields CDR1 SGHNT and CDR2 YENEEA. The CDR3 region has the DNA TGTGCCAGCAGCTTAGGCCCCCTCGGGGGCGAGCAGTACTTC. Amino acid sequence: CASSLGPLGGEQYF.

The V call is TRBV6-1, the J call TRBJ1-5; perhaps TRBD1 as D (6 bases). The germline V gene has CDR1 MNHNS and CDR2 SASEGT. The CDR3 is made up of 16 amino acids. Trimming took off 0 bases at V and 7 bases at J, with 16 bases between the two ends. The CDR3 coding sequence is TGTGCCAGCAGTGAAGCTACAGGATGGGGGCACCAGCCCCAGCATTTT. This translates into CASSEATGWGHQPQHF.

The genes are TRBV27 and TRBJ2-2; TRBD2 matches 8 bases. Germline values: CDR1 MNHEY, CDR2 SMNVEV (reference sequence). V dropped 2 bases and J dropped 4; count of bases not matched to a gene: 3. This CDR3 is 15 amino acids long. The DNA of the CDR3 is TGTGCCAGCAGTTTACAAGCGGGAGTCACCGGGGAGCTGTTTTTT. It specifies CASSLQAGVTGELFF.

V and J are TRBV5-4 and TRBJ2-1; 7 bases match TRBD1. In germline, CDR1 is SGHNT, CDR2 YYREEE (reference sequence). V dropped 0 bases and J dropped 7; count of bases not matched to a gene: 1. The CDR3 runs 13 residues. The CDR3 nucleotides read TGTGCCAGCAGCTTGGTGGGACAGAATGAGCAGTTCTTC. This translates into CASSLVGQNEQFF.

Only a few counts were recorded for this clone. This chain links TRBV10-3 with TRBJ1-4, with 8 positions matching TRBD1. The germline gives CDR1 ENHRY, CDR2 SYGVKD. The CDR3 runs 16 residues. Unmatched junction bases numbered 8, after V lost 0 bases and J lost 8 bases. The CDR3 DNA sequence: TGTGCCATCAGTGAGTCGACGGACAGGGTCGGCGAAAAACTGTTTTTT. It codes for CAISESTDRVGEKLFF.

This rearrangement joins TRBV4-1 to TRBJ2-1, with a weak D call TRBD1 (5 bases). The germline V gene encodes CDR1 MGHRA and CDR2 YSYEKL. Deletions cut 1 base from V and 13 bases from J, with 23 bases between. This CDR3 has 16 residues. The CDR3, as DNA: TGCGCCAGCAGCCAAGTAATGTATGGGGCGGCGGAACCCCAGTTCTTC. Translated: CASSQVMYGAAEPQFF.

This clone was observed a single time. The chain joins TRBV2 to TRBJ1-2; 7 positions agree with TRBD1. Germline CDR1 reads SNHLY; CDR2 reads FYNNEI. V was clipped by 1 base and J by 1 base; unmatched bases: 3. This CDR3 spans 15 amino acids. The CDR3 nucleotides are TGTGCCAGCAGTGAAGGACAGGGAATTAACTATGGCTACACCTTC. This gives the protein CASSEGQGINYGYTF.

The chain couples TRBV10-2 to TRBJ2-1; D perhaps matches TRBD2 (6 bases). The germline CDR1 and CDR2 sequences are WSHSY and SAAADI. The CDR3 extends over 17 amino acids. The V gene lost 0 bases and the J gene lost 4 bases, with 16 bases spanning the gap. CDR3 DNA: TGCGCCAGCAGTGAGTCGGTGGGGCTAGCGCAGTACAATGAGCAGTTCTTC. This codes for CASSESVGLAQYNEQFF.

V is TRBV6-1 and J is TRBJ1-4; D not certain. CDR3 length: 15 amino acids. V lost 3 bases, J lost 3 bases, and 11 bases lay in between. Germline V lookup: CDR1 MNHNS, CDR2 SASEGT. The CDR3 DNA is TGTGCCAGCAGTGAGGTCGGGCGGTCTAATGAAAAACTGTTTTTT. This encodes CASSEVGRSNEKLFF.

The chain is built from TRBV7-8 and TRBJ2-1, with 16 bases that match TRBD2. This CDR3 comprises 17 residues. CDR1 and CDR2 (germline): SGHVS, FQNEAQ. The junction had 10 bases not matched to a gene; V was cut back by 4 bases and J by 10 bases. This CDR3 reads CASSSWGLAGGPSEQFF. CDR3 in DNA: TGTGCCAGCAGCTCATGGGGACTAGCGGGAGGGCCTTCCGAGCAGTTCTTC.